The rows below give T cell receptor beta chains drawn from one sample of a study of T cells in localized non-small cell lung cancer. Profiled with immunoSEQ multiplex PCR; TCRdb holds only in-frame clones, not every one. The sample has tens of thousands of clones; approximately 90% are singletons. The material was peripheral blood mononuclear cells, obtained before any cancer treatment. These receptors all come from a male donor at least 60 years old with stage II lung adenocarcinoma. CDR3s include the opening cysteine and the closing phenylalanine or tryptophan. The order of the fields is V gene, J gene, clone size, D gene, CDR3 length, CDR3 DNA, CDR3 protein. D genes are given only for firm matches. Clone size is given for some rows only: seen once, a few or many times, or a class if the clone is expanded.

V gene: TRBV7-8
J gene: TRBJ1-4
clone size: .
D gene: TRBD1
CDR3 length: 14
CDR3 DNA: TGTGCCAGCAGCTGGAACAGGGGCGGTGAAAAACTGTTTTTT
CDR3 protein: CASSWNRGGEKLFF

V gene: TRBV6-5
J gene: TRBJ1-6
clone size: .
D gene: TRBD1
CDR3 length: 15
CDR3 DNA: TGTGCCCGTTCCAGGGGGAGCTCCTATAATTCACCCCTCCACTTT
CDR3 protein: CARSRGSSYNSPLHF

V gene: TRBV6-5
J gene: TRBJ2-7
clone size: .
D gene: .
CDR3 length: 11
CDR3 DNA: TGTGCCAGCACCCAGGGTTACGAGCAGTACTTC
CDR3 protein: CASTQGYEQYF

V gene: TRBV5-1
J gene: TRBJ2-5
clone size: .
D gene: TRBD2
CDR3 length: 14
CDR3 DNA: TGCGCCAGCAGTTTCGGGACTAGCGAAGAGACCCAGTACTTC
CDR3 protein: CASSFGTSEETQYF

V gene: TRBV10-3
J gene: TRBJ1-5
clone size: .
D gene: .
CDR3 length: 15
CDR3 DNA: TGTGCCATCAGTGATGTGGGTCTTACCAATCAGCCCCAGCATTTT
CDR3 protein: CAISDVGLTNQPQHF

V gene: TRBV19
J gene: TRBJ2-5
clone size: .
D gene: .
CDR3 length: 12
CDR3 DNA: TGTGCCAGTAGTCAGGTTGGGGAGACCCAGTACTTC
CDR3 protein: CASSQVGETQYF

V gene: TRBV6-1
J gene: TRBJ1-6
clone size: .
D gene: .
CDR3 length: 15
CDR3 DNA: TGTGCCAGCAGTGAAGGGCAGGGGAGACCCTCACCCCTCCACTTT
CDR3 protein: CASSEGQGRPSPLHF

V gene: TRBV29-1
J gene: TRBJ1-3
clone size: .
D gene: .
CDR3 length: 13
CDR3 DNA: TGCAGCGTTGAAAGTAACCAGGGAAACACCATATATTTT
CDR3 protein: CSVESNQGNTIYF

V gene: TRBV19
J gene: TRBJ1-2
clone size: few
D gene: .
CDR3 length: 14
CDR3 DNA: TGTGCCAGTAGTTTACAGGCGGTAGGGTATGGCTACACCTTC
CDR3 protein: CASSLQAVGYGYTF

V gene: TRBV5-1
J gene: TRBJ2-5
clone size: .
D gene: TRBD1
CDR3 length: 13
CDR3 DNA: TGCGCCAGCTCGGGACAGGGTATGGAGACCCAGTACTTC
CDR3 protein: CASSGQGMETQYF

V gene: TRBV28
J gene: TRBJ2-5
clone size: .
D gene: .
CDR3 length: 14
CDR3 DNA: TGTGCCAGCAGTTTAGGGGGGGGCTGGGAGACCCAGTACTTC
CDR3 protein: CASSLGGGWETQYF

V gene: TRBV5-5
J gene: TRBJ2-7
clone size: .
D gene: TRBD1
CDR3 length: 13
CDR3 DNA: TGTGCCAGCGGCAGGGGGCCGAGCTACGAGCAGTACTTC
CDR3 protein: CASGRGPSYEQYF

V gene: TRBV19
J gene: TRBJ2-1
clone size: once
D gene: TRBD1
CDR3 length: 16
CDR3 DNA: TGTGCCACCGTGGGGACAGGGAGGGGGCACTACAATGAGCAGTTCTTC
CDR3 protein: CATVGTGRGHYNEQFF

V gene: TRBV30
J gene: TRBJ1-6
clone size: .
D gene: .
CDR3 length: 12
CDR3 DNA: TGTGCCTGCCAGGGTTGGGAATCACCCCTCCACTTT
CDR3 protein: CACQGWESPLHF

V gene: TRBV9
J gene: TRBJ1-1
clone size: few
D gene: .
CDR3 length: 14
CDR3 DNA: TGTGCCAGCAGCGTAGGGCAGGTTAACACTGAAGCTTTCTTT
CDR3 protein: CASSVGQVNTEAFF

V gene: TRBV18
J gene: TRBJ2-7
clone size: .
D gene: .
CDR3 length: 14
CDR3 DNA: TGTGCCAGCTCACAATTCTCAGGGGTAACCGAGCAGTACTTC
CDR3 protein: CASSQFSGVTEQYF

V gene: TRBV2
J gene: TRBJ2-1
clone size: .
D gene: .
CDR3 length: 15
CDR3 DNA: TGTGCCAGCAGTGTTTTAGCGTCGGTCGGCAATGAGCAGTTCTTC
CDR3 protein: CASSVLASVGNEQFF

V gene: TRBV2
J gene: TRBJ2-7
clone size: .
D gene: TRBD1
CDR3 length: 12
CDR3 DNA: TGTGCCAGCAGTAGACAGGGCGGGGAGCAGTACTTC
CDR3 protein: CASSRQGGEQYF

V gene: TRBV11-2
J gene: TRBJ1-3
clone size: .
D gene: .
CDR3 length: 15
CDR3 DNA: TGTGCCAGCAGCTCCCTGCACAGCTCTGGAAACACCATATATTTT
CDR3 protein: CASSSLHSSGNTIYF

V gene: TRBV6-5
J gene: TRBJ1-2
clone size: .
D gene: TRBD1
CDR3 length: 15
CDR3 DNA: TGTGCCAGCAGCCGGGGACAGGGGTATGGCTATGGCTACACCTTC
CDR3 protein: CASSRGQGYGYGYTF

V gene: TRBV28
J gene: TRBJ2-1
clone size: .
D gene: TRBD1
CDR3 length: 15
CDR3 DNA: TGTGCCAGCAGTCCGACCAGGGGGCGCAGGAATGAGCAGTTCTTC
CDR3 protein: CASSPTRGRRNEQFF

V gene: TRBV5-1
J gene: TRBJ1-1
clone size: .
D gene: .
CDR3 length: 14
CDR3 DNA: TGCGCCAGCAGAGTCGGGGACCAGAACACTGAAGCTTTCTTT
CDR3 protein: CASRVGDQNTEAFF

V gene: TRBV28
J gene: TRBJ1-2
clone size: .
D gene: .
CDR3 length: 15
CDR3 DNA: TGTGCCAGCAGTTCCATAACGAGGGGTCCCGATGGCTACACCTTC
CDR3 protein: CASSSITRGPDGYTF

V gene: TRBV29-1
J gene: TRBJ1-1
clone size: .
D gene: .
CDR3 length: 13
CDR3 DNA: TGCAGCGTTGAAGTCGGTAGATACACTGAAGCTTTCTTT
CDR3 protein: CSVEVGRYTEAFF

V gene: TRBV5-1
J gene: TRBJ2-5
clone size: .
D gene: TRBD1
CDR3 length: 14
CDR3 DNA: TGCGCCAGCAGTCGCGACAGGGGGGAAGAGACCCAGTACTTC
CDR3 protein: CASSRDRGEETQYF

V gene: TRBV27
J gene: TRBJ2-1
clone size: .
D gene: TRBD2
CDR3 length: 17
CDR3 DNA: TGTGCCAGCAGTTTATTGCGTACTAGCGGGATATCAAATGAGCAGTTCTTC
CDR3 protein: CASSLLRTSGISNEQFF

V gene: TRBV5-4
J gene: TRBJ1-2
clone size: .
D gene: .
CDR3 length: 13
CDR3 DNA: TGTGCCAGCAGCTTGCCGGACTCCAGGGGCTACACCTTC
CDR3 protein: CASSLPDSRGYTF

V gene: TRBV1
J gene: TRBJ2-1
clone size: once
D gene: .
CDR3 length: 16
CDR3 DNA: TGCACCAGCACTCTCAATAAGGCTAGCGAACCCCACGGGCAGTTCTTC
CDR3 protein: CTSTLNKASEPHGQFF

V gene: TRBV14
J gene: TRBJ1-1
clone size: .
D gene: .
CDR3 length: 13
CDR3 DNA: TGTGCCAGCAGCCCCTATGCGAACACTGAAGCTTTCTTT
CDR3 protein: CASSPYANTEAFF

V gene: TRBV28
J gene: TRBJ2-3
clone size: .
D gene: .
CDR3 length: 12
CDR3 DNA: TGTGCCAGTTCTCTCCAGAGAGATACGCAGTATTTT
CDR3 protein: CASSLQRDTQYF

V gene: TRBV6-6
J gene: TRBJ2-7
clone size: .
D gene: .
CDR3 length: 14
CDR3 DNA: TGTGCCAGCAGTCCTTCGACCGGGACCTACGAGCAGTACTTC
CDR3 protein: CASSPSTGTYEQYF

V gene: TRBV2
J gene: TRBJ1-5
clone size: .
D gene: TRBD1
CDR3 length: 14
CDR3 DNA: TGTGCCAGCAGTACAGGACAGGGGGGTCAGCCCCAGCATTTT
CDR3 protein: CASSTGQGGQPQHF

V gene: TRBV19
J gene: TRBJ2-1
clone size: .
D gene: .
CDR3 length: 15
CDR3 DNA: TGTGCCAGTAGTATAGAGGGGGCGACGTACAATGAGCAGTTCTTC
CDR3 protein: CASSIEGATYNEQFF

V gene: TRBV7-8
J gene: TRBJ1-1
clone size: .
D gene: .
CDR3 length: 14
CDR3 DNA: TGTGCCAGCAGCTTAGTTGAGGGGAACACTGAAGCTTTCTTT
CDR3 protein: CASSLVEGNTEAFF

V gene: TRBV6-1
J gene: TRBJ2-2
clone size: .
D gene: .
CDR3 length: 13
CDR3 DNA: TGTGCCAGCAGTGAAGTACCGAGTTGGGAGCTGTTTTTT
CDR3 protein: CASSEVPSWELFF

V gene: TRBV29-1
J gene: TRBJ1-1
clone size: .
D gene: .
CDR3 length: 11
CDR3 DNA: TGCAGCGTTGATGGGCAGCCCGAAGCTTTCTTT
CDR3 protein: CSVDGQPEAFF

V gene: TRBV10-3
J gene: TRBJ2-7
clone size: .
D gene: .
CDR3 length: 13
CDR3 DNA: TGTGCCATCAGGCAGGGTCAAGATTACGAGCAGTACTTC
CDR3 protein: CAIRQGQDYEQYF

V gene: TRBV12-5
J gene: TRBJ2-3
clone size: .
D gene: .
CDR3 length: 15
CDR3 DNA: TGTGCTAGTGGTTTGGGAGCAGGGGAAGCAGATACGCAGTATTTT
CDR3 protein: CASGLGAGEADTQYF

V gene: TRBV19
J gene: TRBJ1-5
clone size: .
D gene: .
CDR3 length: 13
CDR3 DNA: TGTGCCAGTAGTATGATGGAGCCGGCGCCCCAGCATTTT
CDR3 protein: CASSMMEPAPQHF

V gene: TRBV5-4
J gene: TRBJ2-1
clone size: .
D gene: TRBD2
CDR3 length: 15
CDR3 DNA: TGTGCCAGCAGCCCAAGACTAGCGGACAACAATGAGCAGTTCTTC
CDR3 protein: CASSPRLADNNEQFF

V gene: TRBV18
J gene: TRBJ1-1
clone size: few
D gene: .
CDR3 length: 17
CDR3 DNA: TGTGCCAGCTCACCACCGGTGGCGAGGGTCATGAACACTGAAGCTTTCTTT
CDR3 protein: CASSPPVARVMNTEAFF

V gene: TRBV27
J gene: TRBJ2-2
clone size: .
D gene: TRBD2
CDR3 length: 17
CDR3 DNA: TGTGCCAGCAGTTTAAGTCAGCGGGAGGGGCTCACCGGGGAGCTGTTTTTT
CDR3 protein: CASSLSQREGLTGELFF

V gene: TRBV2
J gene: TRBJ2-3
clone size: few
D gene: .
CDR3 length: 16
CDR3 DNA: TGTGCCAGCAGGGACCCCCCAGGGGCCGGCACAGATACGCAGTATTTT
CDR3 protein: CASRDPPGAGTDTQYF

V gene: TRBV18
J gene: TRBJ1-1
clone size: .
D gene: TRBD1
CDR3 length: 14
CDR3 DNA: TGTGCCAGCTCAGAGAACAGGGGAAGCACTGAAGCTTTCTTT
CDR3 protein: CASSENRGSTEAFF

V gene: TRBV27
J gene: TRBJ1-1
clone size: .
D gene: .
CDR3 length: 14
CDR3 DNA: TGTGCCAGCAGTGCAACAAGGGGTAGCACTGAAGCTTTCTTT
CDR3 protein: CASSATRGSTEAFF

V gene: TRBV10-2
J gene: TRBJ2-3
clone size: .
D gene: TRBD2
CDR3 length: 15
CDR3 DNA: TGCGCCAGCAGTGGGACTAGCGGGAGGACAGATACGCAGTATTTT
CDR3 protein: CASSGTSGRTDTQYF

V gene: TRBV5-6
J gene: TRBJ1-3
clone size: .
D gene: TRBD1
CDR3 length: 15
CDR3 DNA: TGTGCCAGCAGCTACAGGGGGCTAAGTGGAAACACCATATATTTT
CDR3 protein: CASSYRGLSGNTIYF

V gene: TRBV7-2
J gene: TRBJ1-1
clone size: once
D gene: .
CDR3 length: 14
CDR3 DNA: TGTGCCAGCAGCTTCCAGGGGAGTGGGCCTGAAGCTTTCTTT
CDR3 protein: CASSFQGSGPEAFF

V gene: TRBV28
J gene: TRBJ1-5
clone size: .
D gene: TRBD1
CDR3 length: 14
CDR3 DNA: TGTGGCACCCAGGCAGGGGGCAGCAATCAGCCCCAGCATTTT
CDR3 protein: CGTQAGGSNQPQHF

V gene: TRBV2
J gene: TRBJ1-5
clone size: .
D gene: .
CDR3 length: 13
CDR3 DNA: TGTGCCAGCAGACTCACAGGGAATCAGCCCCAGCATTTT
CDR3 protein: CASRLTGNQPQHF

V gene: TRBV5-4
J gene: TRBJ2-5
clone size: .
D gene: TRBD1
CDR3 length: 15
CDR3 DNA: TGTGCCAGCAGCTTGTTCGGACAGGGACAAGAGACCCAGTACTTC
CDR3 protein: CASSLFGQGQETQYF

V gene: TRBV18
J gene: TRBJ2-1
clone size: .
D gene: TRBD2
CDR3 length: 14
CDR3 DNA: TGTGCCAGCTCACAGGGACTAGGAGCTAGTGAGCAGTTCTTC
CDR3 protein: CASSQGLGASEQFF

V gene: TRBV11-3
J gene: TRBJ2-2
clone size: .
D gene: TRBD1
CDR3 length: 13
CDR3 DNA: TGTGCCAGCAGCTTAGGACAGGGCGGGGAGCTGTTTTTT
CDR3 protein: CASSLGQGGELFF

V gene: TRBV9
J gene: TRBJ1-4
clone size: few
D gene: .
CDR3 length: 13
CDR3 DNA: TGTGCCAGCAGCGTAGGGGACCGTGAAAAACTGTTTTTT
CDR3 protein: CASSVGDREKLFF

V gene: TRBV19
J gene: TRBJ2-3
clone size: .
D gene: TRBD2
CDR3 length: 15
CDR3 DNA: TGTGCCAGTACTATTTCTAGCGGAGTGGGGGATACGCAGTATTTT
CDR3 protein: CASTISSGVGDTQYF